This section outlines one TCR beta chain sequence together with its context. What it recognizes is unknown. The data were taken from a study of shared clonotypes between healthy human individuals. Study observations and caveats: Apart from blood, nothing was sampled; tissue repertoires likely differ. The study drew on few donors, limiting represented genetic and exposure-history diversity.

The assay ran at deep level. Original analysis: Filtering differed since immunoSEQ provided only junctions, with no quality scores. Some clones are missing from TCRdb's copy, which holds only in-frame ones; the method was immunoSEQ multiplex PCR. V, J and clone size were drawn from that table, and D and trimming were deduced from the DNA. The sample shows about 1.5 million clones, approximately 97% of them seen only once. The ends were cut back, 6 bases at V and 0 bases at J, with 17 bases in the middle. Germline values: CDR1 SNHLY, CDR2 FYNNEI. There are 17 residues in the CDR3. Material: naive CD4+ T cells sorted from blood. Subset here: CD45RA+ positively selected. This receptor was obtained from a man younger than 45 in good health. The chain joins TRBV2 to TRBJ1-4; possibly TRBD1 for D (6 bases). The chain's CDR3 is CASSSGGLTATNEKLFF. For the CDR3, the DNA is TGTGCCAGCAGCTCCGGGGGGCTCACTGCAACTAATGAAAAACTGTTTTTT.